This T cell receptor beta chain comes out of a study of blood T cells in healthy people across ages. This CDR3 spans 11 amino acids. Trimming shortened V by 4 bases and J by 7 bases, and 7 bases separated the two germline ends. Germline lookup yields CDR1 SGDLS and CDR2 YYNGEE. Alongside a J-beta primer mix, a sample-barcoded 5' primer served in a second PCR lasting roughly 6 to 12 cycles. Carrying 12 random nucleotides, a template-switch adaptor labeled each individual cDNA molecule. TCRdb ran MiXCR on the 5' RACE reads and lists one entry per CDR3 protein. The data contain some 640,000 distinct CDR3 sequences, approximately 30% of them singletons. The individuals who served as donors were healthy Caucasians living in Russia, aged roughly 6 to 100. Each donor's blood draw was approximately 10 milliliters of peripheral blood. On this clonotype itself: Its antigen is not known.

Points from the study as a whole: With age, beta diversity per million T cells declined roughly linearly, significantly by 40 to 50.

The sequence was obtained from a woman older than 75 in good health. V gene TRBV9 combines with J gene TRBJ2-3; D is unclear. Sequencing was done on a sample of blood. CDR3 nucleotide sequence: TGTGCCAGCAGCTCTTCCCATACGCAGTATTTT. Translating it yields CASSSSHTQYF. The full variable domain, with the rest looked up from reference TRBV9 and TRBJ2-3, is DSGVTQTPKHLITATGQRVTLRCSPRSGDLSVYWYQQSLDQGLQFLIQYYNGEERAKGNILERFSAQQFPDLHSELNLSSLELGDSALYFCASSSSHTQYFGPGTRLTVL.